This TCR beta chain was retrieved from a study of vaccination and CD4 T cells after COVID-19. Study background: Recovered patients in the cohort numbered six men and four women, two of them Hispanic. Overlapping peptides covering the spike proteins of SARS-CoV-2, HCoV-NL63, HCoV-OC43 and HCoV-229E were added to stimulate cells.

A remark on this clonotype: The antigen is unknown.

The study's findings and limits: There was no significant change from approximately 23 to 38 median reactive clonotypes.

As to treatment: 10-day PBMC culture with coronavirus spike peptide pools or control peptides (ViraFEST assay). Sequencing of DNA taken from cultured CD4+ T cells relied on the Oncomine TCR Beta short-read assay. TCRdb reanalysed the PCR reads using MiXCR and keeps one entry per CDR3 protein. The table records approximately 18,000 distinct CDR3 sequences, around 83% of them present only once. The CDR3 sequence is 13 residues long. The germline V gene encodes CDR1 SGHRS and CDR2 YFSETQ. The V end was cut by 0 bases, the J end by 4 bases, with 7 bases between. This chain links TRBV5-1 with TRBJ2-5; no definite D call. Sequencing was performed on CD4+ T cells from blood, cultured in vitro, taken after SARS-CoV-2 vaccination. This clonotype was sampled from a human donor who received a COVID-19 vaccine. CDR3: CASSLGSGETQYF. The CDR3 DNA is TGCGCCAGCAGCTTGGGCTCGGGAGAGACCCAGTACTTC.